This T cell receptor (beta chain) was sequenced in a study of T-cell reconstitution after alpha-beta-depleted transplantation in children. Study results and limitations: Several hundred expanded graft clones reportedly were the source of alpha-beta T cells about two months after transplant. T-cell counts and diversity at one year following transplant were attributed mainly to newly produced T cells. High day-60 TCRbeta diversity in some patients came from surviving recipient T cells and thymic progenitors.

The authors prepared the TCRbeta library with unique molecular identifiers. One entry per CDR3 protein results from TCRdb running MiXCR on the PCR reads. Among about 150,000 distinct CDR3 sequences listed, around 8.8% were seen once. This clonotype has more than one count but fewer than ten. Its antigen is undetermined. Looked up from germline, CDR1 is SGHRS and CDR2 is YFSETQ. This CDR3 is built from 17 residues. Trimming pared 0 bases from V and 3 bases from J, leaving 15 bases between. The rearrangement joins TRBV5-1 to TRBJ2-2; D gene unclear. The specimen comprised PBMCs, mostly from graft donor cells, sampled 180 days after TCRalphabeta/CD19-depleted stem cell transplant. This receptor was taken from a female patient aged 2-9 years who had a stem cell transplant for congenital amegakaryocytic thrombocytopenia, so the T cells may come from the graft donor. The CDR3 sequence is CASSLAAIASDTGELFF. The CDR3 bases are TGCGCCAGCAGCTTGGCCGCTATAGCCAGCGACACCGGGGAGCTGTTTTTT.